This TCR beta chain was profiled in a study of CD8+ T cells in alopecia areata. The sequencing template was cDNA reverse transcribed from extracted RNA. Libraries were prepared by immunoSEQ multiplex PCR; TCRdb keeps only in-frame clonotypes and omits some of them. Of roughly 75,000 clones listed, approximately 58% are singletons. CDR1 and CDR2 (germline): SGHRS, YFSETQ. The CDR3 length is 14 residues. The germline V and J ends were trimmed by 4 bases and 3 bases, with 12 bases remaining between them. The chain carries TRBV5-1 and TRBJ2-3; possibly TRBD2 for D (6 bases). The receptor was derived from a human donor with alopecia areata. The input for sequencing was CD8+ T cells sorted from blood, taken at week 0. CDR3 amino acids: CASSRERPTDTQYF. Here the CDR3 DNA reads TGCGCCAGCAGCCGGGAGAGGCCGACAGATACGCAGTATTTT.